The rows below give T cell receptor beta chains drawn from one sample of a study of spatial heterogeneity in lung cancer. TCRdb reanalysed the 5' RACE reads using MiXCR and keeps one entry per CDR3 protein. Of 7,500 to 9,500 distinct CDR3 sequences listed, 9.6% are singletons. The sequencing here drew on lung tumor tissue, taken at surgery. The receptors shown here come from a male donor with early-stage non-small cell lung cancer. The CDR3 runs from the conserved cysteine through the conserved F or W. D genes are given only for firm matches. Rows may omit the clone size; those that give it use once, few, many or a size class.

d_call j_call clone_size cdr3_length v_call cdr3_nt cdr3_aa
. TRBJ2-5 many 15 TRBV5-6 TGTGCCAGCAGCCAGGGACAGCGGGCGGGAGAGACCCAGTACTTC CASSQGQRAGETQYF
. TRBJ1-1 . 12 TRBV30 TGTGCCTGGGGAGGGGTAAGGACTGAAGCTTTCTTT CAWGGVRTEAFF
. TRBJ1-6 . 11 TRBV5-1 TGCGCCAGCGGATACAGCTCACCCCTCCACTTT CASGYSSPLHF
. TRBJ2-1 many 16 TRBV27 TGTGCCAGCAGTACACTACAGGCCAGCTCCTACAATGAGCAGTTCTTC CASSTLQASSYNEQFF
. TRBJ1-1 few 12 TRBV3-1 TGTGCCAGCAGCCAGATAGGCACTGAAGCTTTCTTT CASSQIGTEAFF
. TRBJ2-6 many 16 TRBV10-2 TGCGCCAGCAGTGTAACCGGGTCCTGGGGGGCCAACGTCCTGACTTTC CASSVTGSWGANVLTF
. TRBJ2-5 many 13 TRBV24-1 TGTGCCACCAAAGGCAACAGCCAAGAGACCCAGTACTTC CATKGNSQETQYF
TRBD2 TRBJ2-3 . 17 TRBV4-3 TGCGCCAGCAGCCAAGCCGTTGGAGCGGGAGGGCTAGATACGCAGTATTTT CASSQAVGAGGLDTQYF
. TRBJ1-3 many 15 TRBV27 TGTGCCAGCAGTTCCTCTTTGGGGTACGGAAACACCATATATTTT CASSSSLGYGNTIYF
. TRBJ1-1 many 13 TRBV10-3 TGTGCCATCCTTGCAGGGCCGAACACTGAAGCTTTCTTT CAILAGPNTEAFF
TRBD1 TRBJ2-3 medium-sized 15 TRBV7-3 TGTGCCAGCAGCTCCCGACAGGGAAGCACAGATACGCAGTATTTT CASSSRQGSTDTQYF
TRBD1 TRBJ2-3 many 16 TRBV27 TGTGCCAGCAGTCCCCGAGGGACAGGGTCTGGAGATACGCAGTATTTT CASSPRGTGSGDTQYF
. TRBJ1-1 medium-sized 11 TRBV20-1 TGCAGTGCACCGTTGGGCACTGAAGCTTTCTTT CSAPLGTEAFF
. TRBJ2-2 medium-sized 16 TRBV7-2 TGTGCCAGCAGCACCCAGCTACCCCGTGGCACCGGGGAGCTGTTTTTT CASSTQLPRGTGELFF
. TRBJ1-5 medium-sized 17 TRBV12-3/TRBV12-4 TGTGCCAGCAGTTTTAAGGCCTCTGAGTATAGCAATCAGCCCCAGCATTTT CASSFKASEYSNQPQHF
. TRBJ1-1 many 14 TRBV7-9 TGTGCCAGCAGCTTAGCTGGCAGGGGACCTGAAGCTTTCTTT CASSLAGRGPEAFF
. TRBJ2-5 hyperexpanded 16 TRBV12-5 TGTGCTAGTGGTCCACTGAGCAAGGAGGGGACTGCGACCCAGTACTTC CASGPLSKEGTATQYF
. TRBJ1-3 many 15 TRBV6-5 TGTGCCAGCAGTTACCGGAGGACTACCGGAAACACCATATATTTT CASSYRRTTGNTIYF
. TRBJ2-7 once 12 TRBV13 TGTGCCAGCAGCCCCAGGGGTTACGAGCAGTACTTC CASSPRGYEQYF
. TRBJ1-5 . 12 TRBV12-3/TRBV12-4 TGTGCCAGCAGGGCAGCGGTTCAGCCCCAGCATTTT CASRAAVQPQHF
. TRBJ2-3 many 12 TRBV7-6 TGTGCCAGCAGCTTAGATCGGAATACGCAGTATTTT CASSLDRNTQYF
. TRBJ2-1 many 17 TRBV30 TGTGCCTGGAGTGTACCCCGGACGGGACACCCCTACAATGAGCAGTTCTTC CAWSVPRTGHPYNEQFF
TRBD1 TRBJ2-3 many 14 TRBV24-1 TGTGCCACCAGTAGACAGGGCTGGGGTGATACGCAGTATTTT CATSRQGWGDTQYF
. TRBJ2-3 medium-sized 13 TRBV10-3 TGTGCCATCAGTGAAAGGGACCCAGATACGCAGTATTTT CAISERDPDTQYF
. TRBJ2-2 medium-sized 13 TRBV6-2/TRBV6-3 TGTGCCAGCATCAAAACCCACCCCGGGGAGCTGTTTTTT CASIKTHPGELFF
TRBD1 TRBJ2-7 . 13 TRBV10-3 TGTGCTATCAGTACCGGGGACAGCTACGAGCAGTACTTC CAISTGDSYEQYF
. TRBJ2-2 . 15 TRBV7-9 TGTGCCAGCATCCTCCGGGTTCTCAACACCGGGGAGCTGTTTTTT CASILRVLNTGELFF
. TRBJ2-5 many 12 TRBV7-9 TGTGCCAGCAGCCAACACCAAGAGACCCAGTACTTC CASSQHQETQYF
TRBD2 TRBJ2-1 many 16 TRBV20-1 TGCAGTGCTAGAACCCCGGCGGCGGGAGCCAATTATGAGCAGTTCTTC CSARTPAAGANYEQFF
. TRBJ1-5 many 14 TRBV6-1 TGTGCCAGCAGCGGGGACGGTAGCAATCAGCCCCAGCATTTT CASSGDGSNQPQHF
. TRBJ2-6 . 17 TRBV5-1 TGCGCCAGCAGCCTCAGGGGCACCAGCTCTGGGGCCAACGTCCTGACTTTC CASSLRGTSSGANVLTF
TRBD2 TRBJ2-5 many 17 TRBV7-8 TGTGCCAGCAGCTTGGGATCACTAGCGTGGGGGGGAGAGACCCAGTACTTC CASSLGSLAWGGETQYF
TRBD1 TRBJ2-5 medium-sized 12 TRBV29-1 TGCAGCGTGCTACAGGGGCCCGGGACCCAGTACTTC CSVLQGPGTQYF
. TRBJ1-1 large 13 TRBV29-1 TGCAGCGTTCTCGAGGGAGGGTGGACTGAAGCTTTCTTT CSVLEGGWTEAFF
. TRBJ1-1 few 13 TRBV10-3 TGTGCCTTCCGCAGGGAAGGAGGCACTGAAGCTTTCTTT CAFRREGGTEAFF
. TRBJ2-5 many 13 TRBV20-1 TGCAGTGCTCCCGTCGGAATCCAAGAGACCCAGTACTTC CSAPVGIQETQYF
TRBD1 TRBJ1-3 many 14 TRBV12-3/TRBV12-4 TGTGCCAGCAGTTTAGCGGGACAGGGAAACACCATATATTTT CASSLAGQGNTIYF
. TRBJ1-2 medium-sized 13 TRBV6-6 TGTGCCAGCAGTTACGGGGCGTTCTATGGCTACACCTTC CASSYGAFYGYTF
. TRBJ2-1 medium-sized 13 TRBV6-1 TGTGCCAGCCGAGACGGGGGCTCCAATGAGCAGTTCTTC CASRDGGSNEQFF
TRBD1 TRBJ1-1 many 15 TRBV18 TGTGCCAGCTCACCAGACAGGGGGCAGAGCACTGAAGCTTTCTTT CASSPDRGQSTEAFF